A selection of T cell receptor beta chains follows, all from one sample in a study of shared T cell receptors in the human thymus. This table comes from immunoSEQ multiplex PCR, and its TCRdb copy is limited to in-frame clones, with some not included. The sample has about 500,000 clones; 70% to 80% are singletons. These data were likewise used in another study, on human thymus T cells.

The sample was thymocytes. These receptors were taken from a boy under two years old with a congenital heart defect. Both conserved end residues are part of each CDR3. D genes are given only for firm matches. Size tells how often a clone was seen (once, few, many) or the class of an expanded clone, and some rows leave it out.

TRBD2	TRBV28	-	TRBJ2-1	18	TGTGCCAGCAGTCTGCGTACTAGCGGGAGGACCACCTACAATGAGCAGTTCTTC	CASSLRTSGRTTYNEQFF
-	TRBV7-4	once	TRBJ1-1	14	TGTGCCAGCAGCTTAATCAATGGGCAGGGGATAGCTTTCTTT	CASSLINGQGIAFF
-	TRBV4-3	-	TRBJ1-1	16	TGCGCCAGCAGCCAAGAGAACCGGGGGGAAGGCACTGAAGCTTTCTTT	CASSQENRGEGTEAFF
-	TRBV7-6	-	TRBJ1-1	13	TGTGCCAGCAGCCCACCGGGTAACACTGAAGCTTTCTTT	CASSPPGNTEAFF
TRBD1	TRBV4-2	-	TRBJ1-5	14	TGTGCCAGCAGCCAAAGACAGGGTCGGCAGCCCCAGCATTTT	CASSQRQGRQPQHF
-	TRBV7-8	once	TRBJ1-2	14	TGTGCCAGCAGCTTAACCAGGGACGGGGGTGGCTACACCTTC	CASSLTRDGGGYTF
-	TRBV30	few	TRBJ2-3	13	TGTGCCTGGGACTCGGCAATGAGAGATACGCAGTATTTT	CAWDSAMRDTQYF
TRBD2	TRBV7-9	-	TRBJ2-1	18	TGTGCCAGCAGCCCCGACCGCCAAGCGGGAGAATCCTACAATGAGCAGTTCTTC	CASSPDRQAGESYNEQFF
TRBD1	TRBV5-8	-	TRBJ1-5	19	TGTGCCAGCAGCTTGGAAGCCCCCGAGGACAGGGGTTACCATCAGCCCCAGCATTTT	CASSLEAPEDRGYHQPQHF
TRBD1	TRBV10-3	few	TRBJ2-7	14	TGTGCCATCAGTCCCGGACAGGTTCCCTACGAGCAGTACTTC	CAISPGQVPYEQYF
TRBD2	TRBV4-3	-	TRBJ2-2	17	TGCGCCAGCAGCTCTCGTCGGGTAGCGGGAGCAAGCGGGGAGCTGTTTTTT	CASSSRRVAGASGELFF
TRBD2	TRBV4-2	few	TRBJ2-1	18	TGTGCCAGCAGCCAAGACCCCACCGGGACTAGCGGTAACAATGAGCAGTTCTTC	CASSQDPTGTSGNNEQFF
-	TRBV5-6	-	TRBJ2-3	15	TGTGCCAGCATCAAACTGGGGCCATCTGGAGATACGCAGTATTTT	CASIKLGPSGDTQYF
-	TRBV4-3	-	TRBJ2-3	19	TGCGCCAGCAGCCAGACGACCCAGGGGAGCGGGAACAGACTGGATACGCAGTATTTT	CASSQTTQGSGNRLDTQYF
-	TRBV6-5	-	TRBJ1-1	16	TGTGCCAGCAGTTACTCGAGTATTAATTTGAACACTGAAGCTTTCTTT	CASSYSSINLNTEAFF
-	TRBV27	-	TRBJ2-7	13	TGTGCCAGCAGTCCTGCGACTAGTTGCGAGCAGTACTTC	CASSPATSCEQYF
TRBD2	TRBV7-2	-	TRBJ2-7	18	TGTGCCAGCAGCTTAGGGTATTCCCAGGAGCGGGAGGACAACGAGCAGTACTTC	CASSLGYSQEREDNEQYF
-	TRBV7-9	-	TRBJ2-6	17	TGTGCCAGCAGCTTAGATTGGGGGCCCTCTGGGGCCAACGTCCTGACTTTC	CASSLDWGPSGANVLTF
TRBD1	TRBV9	-	TRBJ2-1	17	TGTGCCAGCAGCTCCCGTGGACAGGTAGCTGAGGGGGATGAGCAGTTCTTC	CASSSRGQVAEGDEQFF
TRBD2	TRBV10-1	once	TRBJ2-7	17	TGCGCCATCGCACCTACTAGCGGGAGGGATTCGCCCTACGAGCAGTACTTC	CAIAPTSGRDSPYEQYF
-	TRBV5-1	-	TRBJ2-2	12	TGCGCCAGCAGGAGCCGGACCGGGGAGCTGTTTTTT	CASRSRTGELFF
-	TRBV7-9	once	TRBJ2-5	11	TGTGCCAGCATCCATCAAGAGACCCAGTACTTC	CASIHQETQYF
-	TRBV5-5	-	TRBJ1-1	14	TGTGCCAGCAGGGCGGGACTATTGAACACTGAAGCTTTCTTT	CASRAGLLNTEAFF
TRBD1	TRBV4-1	-	TRBJ1-4	18	TGCGCCAGCAGCCGGCGGGGGGGAGGGGGCGCAACTAATGAAAAACTGTTTTTT	CASSRRGGGGATNEKLFF
TRBD1	TRBV10-3	-	TRBJ2-7	14	TGTGCCATCAGTAGGGAGACAGGGGAATACGAGCAGTACTTC	CAISRETGEYEQYF
TRBD1	TRBV5-1	-	TRBJ1-2	16	TGCGCCAGCAGCCCGGACAGGGGGCCGCCGGCCTATGGCTACACCTTC	CASSPDRGPPAYGYTF
TRBD1	TRBV14	-	TRBJ1-3	18	TGTGCCAGCACCCACACTGGACAGGGGGCGCAGGGAAGGAACACCATATATTTT	CASTHTGQGAQGRNTIYF
-	TRBV5-6	-	TRBJ2-7	15	TGTGCCAGCAGCTTCCAACTCCTCCATCTTCGCGAGCAGTACTTC	CASSFQLLHLREQYF
TRBD2	TRBV7-9	-	TRBJ2-5	15	TGTGCCAGCAGCTTACCTAGCGGGAGCGTAGAGACCCAGTACTTC	CASSLPSGSVETQYF
TRBD1	TRBV2	once	TRBJ2-7	14	TGTGCCAGCCGCAACCGGGACAGAGAGTACGAGCAGTACTTC	CASRNRDREYEQYF
TRBD1	TRBV4-2	-	TRBJ1-4	16	TGTGCCAGCAGCCAAGTTTGGGACAGGGGGAGTGAAAAACTGTTTTTT	CASSQVWDRGSEKLFF
-	TRBV4-3	-	TRBJ1-2	16	TGCGCCAGCAGCCAAGCGTTGGGCAGGGGAGTTTATGGCTACACCTTC	CASSQALGRGVYGYTF
-	TRBV19	-	TRBJ1-2	15	TGTGCCAGTAGTATAGAATTAGACAGAAACTATGGCTACACCTTC	CASSIELDRNYGYTF
-	TRBV5-1	-	TRBJ2-5	15	TGCGCCAGCAGCTTGGGCGGCAGGGGAGAGGAGACCCAGTACTTC	CASSLGGRGEETQYF
TRBD1	TRBV30	-	TRBJ2-7	14	TGTGCCTGGGGCCGGGACAGGGGATCCTACGAGCAGTACTTC	CAWGRDRGSYEQYF
TRBD1	TRBV27	-	TRBJ1-5	16	TGTGCCAGCAGTTTATCCGGGACAGGGAGGAATCAGCCCCAGCATTTT	CASSLSGTGRNQPQHF
TRBD2	TRBV9	-	TRBJ2-7	14	TGTGCCAGCAGCGTTACTAGCGGGACGGGGGAGCAGTACTTC	CASSVTSGTGEQYF